This T cell receptor (beta chain) appears in the sequencing data of a study of blood T cell repertoires in COVID-19. The wider study: The United States, Italy and Spain supplied acute and convalescent COVID-19 samples. T cells, B-cell-depleted T cells, or PBMCs supplied cDNA or gDNA.

Original data processing: Counts of nucleated cells, estimated from reference gene primer amplification, were obtained. Method: immunoSEQ multiplex PCR; TCRdb's copy keeps in-frame clones and lacks some. V, J and clone size derive from that table, while D and trimming were established from the DNA sequence. The data hold 150,000 or so clones, with about 82% observed a single time. The clonotype originates from a woman aged 55-70 years with acute or convalescent COVID-19. The material sequenced was peripheral blood.

The CDR3 nucleotides read TGTGCCAGCAGTCTCGGAAACACCATATATTTT. Its translation: CASSLGNTIYF. V gene TRBV12-3 or TRBV12-4 combines with J gene TRBJ1-3; D is ambiguous. Trimming cost V 5 bases and J 4 bases, with 3 bases left between them. The CDR3 covers 11 residues.